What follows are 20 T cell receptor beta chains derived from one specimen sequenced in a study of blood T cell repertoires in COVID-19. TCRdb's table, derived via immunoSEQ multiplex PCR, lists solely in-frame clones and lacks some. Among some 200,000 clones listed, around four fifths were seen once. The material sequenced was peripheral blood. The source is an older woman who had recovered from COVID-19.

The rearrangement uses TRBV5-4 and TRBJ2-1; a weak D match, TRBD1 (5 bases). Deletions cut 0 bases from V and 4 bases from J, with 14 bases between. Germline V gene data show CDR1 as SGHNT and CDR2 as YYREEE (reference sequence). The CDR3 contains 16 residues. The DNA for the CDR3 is TGTGCCAGCAGCTTGGACAGGCCTATGGTATACAATGAGCAGTTCTTC. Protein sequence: CASSLDRPMVYNEQFF.

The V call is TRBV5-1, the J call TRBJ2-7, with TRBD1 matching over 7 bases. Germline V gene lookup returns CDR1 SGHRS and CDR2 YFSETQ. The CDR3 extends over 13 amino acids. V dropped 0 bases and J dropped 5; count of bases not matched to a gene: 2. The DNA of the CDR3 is TGCGCCAGCAGCTTGGGGGACAGCGACGAGCAGTACTTC. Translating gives CASSLGDSDEQYF. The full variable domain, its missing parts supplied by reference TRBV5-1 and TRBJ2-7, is KAGVTQTPRYLIKTRGQQVTLSCSPISGHRSVSWYQQTPGQGLQFLFEYFSETQRNKGNFPGRFSGRQFSNSRSEMNVSTLELGDSALYLCASSLGDSDEQYFGPGTRLTVT.

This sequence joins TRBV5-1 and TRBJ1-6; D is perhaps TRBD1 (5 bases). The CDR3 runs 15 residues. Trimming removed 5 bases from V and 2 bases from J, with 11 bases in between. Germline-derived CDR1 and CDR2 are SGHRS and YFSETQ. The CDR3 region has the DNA TGCGCCAGCAGGGGGGGATCCCCCTATAATTCACCCCTCCACTTT. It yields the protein CASRGGSPYNSPLHF.

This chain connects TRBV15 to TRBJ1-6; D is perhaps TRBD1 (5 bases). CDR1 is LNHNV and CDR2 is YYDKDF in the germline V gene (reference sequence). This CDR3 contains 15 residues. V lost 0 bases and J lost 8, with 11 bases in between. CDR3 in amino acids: CATSRDRGGHSPLHF. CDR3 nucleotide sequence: TGTGCCACCAGCAGAGATCGCGGGGGTCATTCACCCCTCCACTTT.

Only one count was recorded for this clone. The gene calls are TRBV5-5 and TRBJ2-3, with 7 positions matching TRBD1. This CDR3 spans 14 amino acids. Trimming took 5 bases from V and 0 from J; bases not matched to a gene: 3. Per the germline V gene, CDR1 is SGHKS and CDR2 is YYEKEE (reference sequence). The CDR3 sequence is CASRTGQSTDTQYF. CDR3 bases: TGTGCCAGCAGGACGGGACAGAGCACAGATACGCAGTATTTT.

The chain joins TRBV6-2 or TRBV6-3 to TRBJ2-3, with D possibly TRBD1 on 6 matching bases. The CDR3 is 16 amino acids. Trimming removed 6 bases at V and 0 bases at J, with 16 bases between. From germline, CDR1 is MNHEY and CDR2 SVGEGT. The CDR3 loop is CASSPTGFGSTDTQYF. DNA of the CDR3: TGTGCCAGCAGCCCTACAGGGTTTGGTAGCACAGATACGCAGTATTTT.

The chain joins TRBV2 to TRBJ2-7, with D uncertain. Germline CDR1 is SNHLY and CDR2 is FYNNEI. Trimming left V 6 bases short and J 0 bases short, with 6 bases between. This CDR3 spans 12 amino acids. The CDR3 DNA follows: TGTGCCAGCAGGCAGGACTCCTACGAGCAGTACTTC. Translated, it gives CASRQDSYEQYF.

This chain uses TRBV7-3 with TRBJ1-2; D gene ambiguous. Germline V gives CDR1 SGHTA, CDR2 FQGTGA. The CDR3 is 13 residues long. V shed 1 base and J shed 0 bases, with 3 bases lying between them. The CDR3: CASSLNSNYGYTF. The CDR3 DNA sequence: TGTGCCAGCAGCTTAAACTCTAACTATGGCTACACCTTC.

In nucleotides, the CDR3 is TGTGCCAGCAGCCGGCGGGAGGCTAACTATGGCTACACCTTC. This gives the protein CASSRREANYGYTF. V and J are TRBV3-1 (or the pseudogene TRBV3-2) and TRBJ1-2; D unclear. Germline V gene lookup returns CDR1 LGHDT and CDR2 YNNKEL (reference sequence). The CDR3 is 14 residues long. V was shortened by 4 bases and J by 0 bases, with 9 bases between the two germline ends.

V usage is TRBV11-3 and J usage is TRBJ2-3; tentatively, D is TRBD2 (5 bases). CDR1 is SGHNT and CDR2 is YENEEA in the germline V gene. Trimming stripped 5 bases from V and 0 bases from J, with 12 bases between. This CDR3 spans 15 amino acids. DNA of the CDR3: TGTGCCAGCAGCCCCCGGGGAAATAGCACAGATACGCAGTATTTT. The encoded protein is CASSPRGNSTDTQYF.

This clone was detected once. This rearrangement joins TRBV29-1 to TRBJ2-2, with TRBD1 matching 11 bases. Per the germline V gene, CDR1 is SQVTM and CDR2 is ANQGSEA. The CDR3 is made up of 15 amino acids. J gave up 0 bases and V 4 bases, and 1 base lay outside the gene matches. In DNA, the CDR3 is TGCAGCGTTGGGGACAGGGGGTCGAACACCGGGGAGCTGTTTTTT. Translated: CSVGDRGSNTGELFF.

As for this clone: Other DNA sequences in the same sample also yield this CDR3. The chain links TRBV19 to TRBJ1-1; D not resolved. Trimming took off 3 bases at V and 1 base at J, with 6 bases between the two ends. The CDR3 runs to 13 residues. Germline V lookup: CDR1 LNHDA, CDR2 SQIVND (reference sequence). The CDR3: CASSMRGNTEAFF. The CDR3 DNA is TGTGCCAGTAGTATGAGAGGGAACACTGAAGCTTTCTTT.

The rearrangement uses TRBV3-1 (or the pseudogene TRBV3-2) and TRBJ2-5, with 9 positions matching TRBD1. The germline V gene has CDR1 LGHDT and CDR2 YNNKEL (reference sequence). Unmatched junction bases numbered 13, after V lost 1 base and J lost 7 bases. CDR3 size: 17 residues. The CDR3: CASSQGQGGLYDRTQYF. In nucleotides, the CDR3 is TGTGCCAGCAGCCAAGGACAGGGGGGGCTGTATGATCGGACCCAGTACTTC.

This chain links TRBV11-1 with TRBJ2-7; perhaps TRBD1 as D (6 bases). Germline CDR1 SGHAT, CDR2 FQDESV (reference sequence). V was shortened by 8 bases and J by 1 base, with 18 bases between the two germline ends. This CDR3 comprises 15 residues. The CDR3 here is CASRPRQGLSYEQYF. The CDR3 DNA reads TGTGCCAGCCGTCCTCGCCAGGGGCTTTCCTACGAGCAGTACTTC.

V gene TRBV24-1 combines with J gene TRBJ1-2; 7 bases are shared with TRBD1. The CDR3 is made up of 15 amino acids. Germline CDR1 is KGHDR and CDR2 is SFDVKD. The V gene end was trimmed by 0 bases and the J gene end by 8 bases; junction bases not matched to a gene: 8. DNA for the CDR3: TGTGCCACCAGTGATTTGGGACAGGCAGCGTCGGGCTACACCTTC. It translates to CATSDLGQAASGYTF.

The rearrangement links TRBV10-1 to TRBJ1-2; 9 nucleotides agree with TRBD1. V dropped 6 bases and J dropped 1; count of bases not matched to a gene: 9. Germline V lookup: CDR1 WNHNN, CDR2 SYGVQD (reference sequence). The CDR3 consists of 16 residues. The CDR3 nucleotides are TGCGCCAGCAGCCTTTGGGACAGGGATCATAACTATGGCTACACCTTC. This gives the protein CASSLWDRDHNYGYTF.

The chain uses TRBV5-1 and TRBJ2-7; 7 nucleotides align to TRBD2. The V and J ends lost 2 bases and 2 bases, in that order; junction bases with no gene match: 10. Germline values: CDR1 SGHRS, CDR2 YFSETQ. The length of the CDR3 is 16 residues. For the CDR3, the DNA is TGCGCCAGCAGCTTAAGGTCGGAGCGGGGTGCCTACGAGCAGTACTTC. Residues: CASSLRSERGAYEQYF.

This CDR3 is CASSLVAGSGANVLTF. The CDR3 DNA reads as TGTGCCAGCAGTCTGGTGGCAGGCTCTGGGGCCAACGTCCTGACTTTC. This chain links TRBV6-2 or TRBV6-3 with TRBJ2-6, with no clear D. The CDR3 consists of 16 residues. V was trimmed by 5 bases and J by 0 bases, leaving 11 bases between them. The germline CDR1 and CDR2 sequences are MNHEY and SVGEGT.

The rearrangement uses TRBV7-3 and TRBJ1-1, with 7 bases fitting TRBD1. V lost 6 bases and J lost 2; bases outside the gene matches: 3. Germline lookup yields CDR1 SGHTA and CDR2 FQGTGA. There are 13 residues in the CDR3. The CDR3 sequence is CASSDRANTEAFF. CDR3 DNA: TGTGCCAGCAGTGACAGGGCTAACACTGAAGCTTTCTTT.

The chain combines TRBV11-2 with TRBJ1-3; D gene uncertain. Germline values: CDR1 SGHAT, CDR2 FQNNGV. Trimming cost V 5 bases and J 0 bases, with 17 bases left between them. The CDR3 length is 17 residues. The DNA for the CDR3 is TGTGCCAGCAGCGCTATCGGCGGTGGATTCTCTGGAAACACCATATATTTT. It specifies CASSAIGGGFSGNTIYF.